One and the same sample provided the 22 T cell receptor beta chains below, sequenced in a study of sequential checkpoint blockade in melanoma. Indicated treatment: randomized to nivolumab then ipilimumab (arm A) or the reverse (arm B). The data were produced by immunoSEQ multiplex PCR, yet TCRdb's version contains in-frame clones alone and is incomplete. Of under 7,500 clones listed, 22% were seen once; the top ten hold over 8.5%. Material: tumor tissue (inferred from file names), obtained from a patient given nivolumab and ipilimumab in sequence. All receptors come from a human donor with melanoma.

This chain connects TRBV28 to TRBJ2-2; D is perhaps TRBD1 or TRBD2 (5 bases each). The V end was cut by 8 bases, the J end by 2 bases, with 18 bases between. Germline CDR1 is MDHEN and CDR2 is SYDVKM. The CDR3 has 16 residues. In nucleotides, the CDR3 is TGTGCCAGCGTAACGTGGGGGTTCACCAACACCGGGGAGCTGTTTTTT. Protein product: CASVTWGFTNTGELFF.

This clone was detected ten times or more. V usage is TRBV11-3 and J usage is TRBJ2-3; D not resolved. Germline CDR1 and CDR2: SGHNT and YENEEA. The CDR3 covers 16 residues. Trimming pared 0 bases from V and 0 bases from J, leaving 10 bases between. CDR3 region: CASSLDPSHSTDTQYF. CDR3 bases: TGTGCCAGCAGCTTAGACCCGAGCCATAGCACAGATACGCAGTATTTT.

The chain has TRBV12-5 and TRBJ2-2; TRBD2 matches at 8 bases. The CDR3 is made up of 16 amino acids. The germline V gene encodes CDR1 LGHNT and CDR2 FRNRAP. The CDR3 protein is CASTPAAGGGTGELFF. The DNA of the CDR3 is TGTGCCAGCACCCCGGCTGCGGGAGGTGGGACCGGGGAGCTGTTTTTT.

Only a few counts were recorded for this clone. This sequence joins TRBV28 and TRBJ2-7, with D hard to call. The length of the CDR3 is 13 residues. The germline V gene encodes CDR1 MDHEN and CDR2 SYDVKM. Trimming cost V 3 bases and J 4 bases, with 10 bases left between them. CDR3 DNA: TGTGCCAGCAGTTTCGGCGCCACTTACGAGCAGTACTTC. Translating it yields CASSFGATYEQYF.

The rearrangement links TRBV19 to TRBJ1-6; weak D call: TRBD1 (5 bases). The germline V and J ends were trimmed by 8 bases and 10 bases, with 21 bases remaining between them. Germline V gene data show CDR1 as LNHDA and CDR2 as SQIVND (reference sequence). The CDR3 totals 15 residues. The CDR3 sequence: CASSLKWGDGSPLHF. The DNA of the CDR3 is TGTGCCAGTTCACTGAAGTGGGGGGATGGATCACCCCTCCACTTT.

This clone was detected only a few times. The rearrangement uses TRBV28 and TRBJ2-4; the D call may be TRBD1 or TRBD2 (5 bases each). Trimming removed 3 bases at V and 2 bases at J, with 14 bases between. Looked up from germline, CDR1 is MDHEN and CDR2 is SYDVKM. The CDR3 length is 16 residues. Written as DNA, the CDR3 is TGTGCCAGCAGTTTGGGACGGTGGGGGACCAAAAACATTCAGTACTTC. This codes for CASSLGRWGTKNIQYF.

This clone is deemed medium-sized. The chain is built from TRBV30 and TRBJ2-7, with TRBD2 matching 11 bases. The CDR3 has 14 amino acids. The germline gives CDR1 GTSNPN, CDR2 SVGIG (reference sequence). V was pared by 1 base and J by 6 bases, with 5 bases of the junction left unmatched. Here the CDR3 reads CAWSGASGGLEQYF. CDR3 DNA: TGTGCCTGGAGTGGGGCTAGCGGGGGGCTCGAGCAGTACTTC.

This chain joins TRBV5-1 and TRBJ2-5; TRBD1 agrees at 9 bases. Germline trimming cut 3 bases from V and 5 bases from J; bases unmatched to any gene: 8. The V gene's germline CDR1 is SGHRS and CDR2 YFSETQ. CDR3 length: 15 amino acids. Here the CDR3 DNA reads TGCGCCAGCAGCTCGGGACAGGGAGGATCGGAGACCCAGTACTTC. It is translated as CASSSGQGGSETQYF. The whole variable domain, filled in from reference TRBV5-1 and TRBJ2-5, reads KAGVTQTPRYLIKTRGQQVTLSCSPISGHRSVSWYQQTPGQGLQFLFEYFSETQRNKGNFPGRFSGRQFSNSRSEMNVSTLELGDSALYLCASSSGQGGSETQYFGPGTRLLVL.

The chain couples TRBV9 to TRBJ2-5; D unresolved. CDR3 length equals 13 residues. Germline V CDR1 and CDR2: SGDLS, YYNGEE. Trimming left V 0 bases short and J 5 bases short, with 8 bases between. This CDR3 reads CASSVATGETQYF. The CDR3 DNA reads as TGTGCCAGCAGCGTAGCTACGGGTGAGACCCAGTACTTC.

There are a few counts of this clone. The V call is TRBV6-8, the J call TRBJ1-5, with D possibly being TRBD1 (6 bases). Germline CDR1 reads MNHGY; CDR2 reads SAAAGT. V lost 0 bases and J 7 bases, leaving 10 bases between the germline ends. The CDR3 spans 14 residues. The CDR3 nucleotides read TGTGCCAGCAGTTACTCGGGGGCCGGGCAGCCCCAGCATTTT. Its translation: CASSYSGAGQPQHF.

This clone was seen many times. V usage is TRBV28 and J usage is TRBJ1-2; D might be TRBD1 (5 bases). CDR1 is MDHEN, CDR2 SYDVKM, per germline. The germline V and J ends were trimmed by 5 bases and 4 bases, with 17 bases remaining between them. This CDR3 has 15 residues. The CDR3 bases are TGTGCCAGCAGTAGATGGGGCAAAGCCCGCTATGGCTACACCTTC. It yields the protein CASSRWGKARYGYTF.

Within the sample, this clone is hyperexpanded. The sample has other DNA sequences that encode this CDR3 too. V gene TRBV11-3 combines with J gene TRBJ2-1; TRBD1 matches 11 bases. This CDR3 contains 17 residues. CDR1 is SGHNT, CDR2 YENEEA, per germline. J lost 7 bases, V lost 1 base, and 9 bases had no gene match. The CDR3 region is CASSLGGGQGVRNEQFF. The CDR3 coding sequence is TGTGCCAGCAGCTTAGGAGGGGGACAGGGGGTTAGGAATGAGCAGTTCTTC.

In its sample, this clone ranks as medium-sized. The V call is TRBV6-8, the J call TRBJ1-5; TRBD1 might be the D (5 bases). The V gene's germline CDR1 is MNHGY and CDR2 SAAAGT. Trimming took 2 bases from V and 0 from J, leaving 11 bases between them. This CDR3 has 16 residues. CDR3 sequence (DNA): TGTGCCAGCAGTTACAAGGACACGTATAGCAATCAGCCCCAGCATTTT. Translation: CASSYKDTYSNQPQHF.

By share, this clone counts as medium-sized. V gene TRBV11-3 combines with J gene TRBJ2-5; D is possibly TRBD1 or TRBD2 (6 bases each). The germline V gene encodes CDR1 SGHNT and CDR2 YENEEA. The germline V and J ends were trimmed by 1 base and 7 bases, with 16 bases remaining between them. CDR3 length: 15 residues. CDR3: CASSLVAEGVGTQYF. The CDR3 DNA sequence: TGTGCCAGCAGCTTAGTGGCGGAGGGGGTAGGGACCCAGTACTTC.

This clone was detected only a few times. The CDR3 DNA reads TGTGCCAGTAGTATCCCTCCTCTCCTACGGGGAAATCAGCCCCAGCATTTT. Protein sequence: CASSIPPLLRGNQPQHF. The gene calls are TRBV19 and TRBJ1-5; D is unclear. CDR1 is LNHDA, CDR2 SQIVND, per germline (reference sequence). This CDR3 comprises 17 residues. Trimming took off 3 bases at V and 4 bases at J, with 19 bases between the two ends.

The chain employs TRBV5-1 and TRBJ1-5, with D uncertain. The V gene lost 4 bases and the J gene lost 3 bases, with 14 bases spanning the gap. This CDR3 comprises 15 residues. In germline, CDR1 is SGHRS, CDR2 YFSETQ. The CDR3 DNA sequence: TGCGCCAGCAGCCCCTCCGACGGACTCAATCAGCCCCAGCATTTT. Its protein product is CASSPSDGLNQPQHF.

Within the sample, this clone is large. This rearrangement joins TRBV6-8 to TRBJ1-1; TRBD1 matches 8 bases. Germline CDR1 and CDR2: MNHGY and SAAAGT. The CDR3 loop spans 15 amino acids. Losses at the gene ends were 4 bases for V and 7 bases for J; bases not matched to a gene: 11. The CDR3 sequence is CASSSKRQGKHEAFF. CDR3 nucleotides: TGTGCCAGCAGTTCTAAGAGACAGGGGAAGCATGAAGCTTTCTTT.

This clone was recorded at least ten times. This chain joins TRBV11-3 and TRBJ1-2, with D uncertain. Germline CDR1 reads SGHNT; CDR2 reads YENEEA. Trimming cost V 3 bases and J 8 bases, with 16 bases left between them. The CDR3 is 14 amino acids. This CDR3 reads CASSLASPGGGYTF. The CDR3 nucleotides are TGTGCCAGCAGCTTGGCCAGCCCCGGAGGAGGCTACACCTTC. Full variable domain (remainder filled in from reference TRBV11-3 and TRBJ1-2): EAGVVQSPRYKIIEKKQPVAFWCNPISGHNTLYWYLQNLGQGPELLIRYENEEAVDDSQLPKDRFSAERLKGVDSTLKIQPAELGDSAVYLCASSLASPGGGYTFGSGTRLTVV.

The J gene is TRBJ1-5, the V gene TRBV28, with D perhaps matching TRBD1 (5 bases). The V gene's germline CDR1 is MDHEN and CDR2 SYDVKM. The V and J ends lost 6 bases and 5 bases respectively, with 17 bases between them. CDR3 size: 15 residues. The DNA for the CDR3 is TGTGCCAGCAGCTTGATGAGGGGAGAGTATCAGCCCCAGCATTTT. Protein sequence: CASSLMRGEYQPQHF. Combining the CDR3 with reference TRBV28 and TRBJ1-5 gives the whole variable domain DVKVTQSSRYLVKRTGEKVFLECVQDMDHENMFWYRQDPGLGLRLIYFSYDVKMKEKGDIPEGYSVSREKKERFSLILESASTNQTSMYLCASSLMRGEYQPQHFGDGTRLSIL.

This chain joins TRBV28 and TRBJ2-1; a possible D gene is TRBD2 (6 bases). The CDR3 is 13 residues long. Germline V lookup: CDR1 MDHEN, CDR2 SYDVKM. The V and J ends lost 6 bases and 6 bases respectively, with 12 bases between them. CDR3 DNA: TGTGCCAGCAGGACTAGAGGGTCCAATGAGCAGTTCTTC. Translated: CASRTRGSNEQFF.

The gene calls are TRBV10-2 and TRBJ1-1; TRBD1 matches at 7 bases. Germline CDR1 is WSHSY and CDR2 is SAAADI. The CDR3 runs 13 residues. The trim removed 5 bases at V and 5 bases at J, leaving 5 bases unmatched. CDR3 protein: CASSRGQATEAFF. The CDR3 region has the DNA TGCGCCAGCAGTCGAGGACAGGCTACTGAAGCTTTCTTT.

The chain uses TRBV10-1 and TRBJ2-3; no clear D. Between the trimmed V and J ends, which lost 4 bases and 5 bases, there was a span of 13 bases. CDR1 and CDR2 from the germline V gene are WNHNN and SYGVQD (reference sequence). There are 14 residues in the CDR3. As DNA, the CDR3 is TGCGCCAGCAGTGGGGCTGGGGAAGTAGATACGCAGTATTTT. Its translation is CASSGAGEVDTQYF.